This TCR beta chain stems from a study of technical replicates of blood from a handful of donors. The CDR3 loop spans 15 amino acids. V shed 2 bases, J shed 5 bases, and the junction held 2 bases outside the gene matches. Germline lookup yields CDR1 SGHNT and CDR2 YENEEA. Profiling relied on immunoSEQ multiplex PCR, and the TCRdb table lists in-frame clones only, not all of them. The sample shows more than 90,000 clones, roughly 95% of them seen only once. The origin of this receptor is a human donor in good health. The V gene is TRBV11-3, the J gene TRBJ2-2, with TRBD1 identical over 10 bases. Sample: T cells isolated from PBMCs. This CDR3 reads CASSLMGQGTGELFF. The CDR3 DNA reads TGTGCCAGCAGCTTAATGGGACAGGGGACCGGGGAGCTGTTTTTT.